Sequencing of this T cell receptor (beta chain) was carried out in a study of response to subunit inactivated influenza vaccine. Study-wide results and limits: After each seasonal influenza vaccination, few new T cells are recruited, the authors suggested.

TCRdb called the RT-PCR reads again in MiXCR, with one record for every CDR3 protein. The data show some 570,000 distinct CDR3 sequences, with approximately 11% seen just once and 9.5% to 11% held by the top ten. This clonotype was found a few times. Its matching antigen is unknown. CDR3 length: 11 residues. The germline V and J ends were trimmed by 7 bases and 7 bases, with 9 bases remaining between them. Germline lookup yields CDR1 SGDLS and CDR2 YYNGEE. In addition, the sample was reused for a study of T cells expressing NK-cell markers. From that second work: The cDNA for TCR beta came from 5'RACE template switching with UMIs. One of the eight sequenced donors was seronegative, whereas the other seven were HCMV-seropositive.

The sample in question was PBMCs from blood, obtained on the day of vaccination. The receptor was isolated from a man aged 45-60 years who received an inactivated influenza vaccine. This chain uses TRBV9 with TRBJ1-5, with no clear D. The CDR3 reads CASGEVQPQHF. In nucleotides, the CDR3 is TGTGCCAGCGGGGAGGTGCAGCCCCAGCATTTT. Full variable domain (outside the CDR3, taken from reference TRBV9 and TRBJ1-5): DSGVTQTPKHLITATGQRVTLRCSPRSGDLSVYWYQQSLDQGLQFLIQYYNGEERAKGNILERFSAQQFPDLHSELNLSSLELGDSALYFCASGEVQPQHFGDGTRLSIL.